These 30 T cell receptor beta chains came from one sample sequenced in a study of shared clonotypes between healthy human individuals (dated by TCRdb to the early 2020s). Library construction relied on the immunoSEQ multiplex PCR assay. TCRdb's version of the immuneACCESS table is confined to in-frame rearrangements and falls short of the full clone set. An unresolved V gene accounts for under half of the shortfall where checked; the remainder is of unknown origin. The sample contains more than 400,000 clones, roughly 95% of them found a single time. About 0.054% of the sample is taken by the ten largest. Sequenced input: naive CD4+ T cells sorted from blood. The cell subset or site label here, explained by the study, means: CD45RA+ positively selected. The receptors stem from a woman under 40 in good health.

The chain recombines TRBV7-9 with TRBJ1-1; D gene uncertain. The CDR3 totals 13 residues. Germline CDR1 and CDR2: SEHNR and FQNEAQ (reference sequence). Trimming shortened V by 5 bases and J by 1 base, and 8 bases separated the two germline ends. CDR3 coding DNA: TGTGCCAGCAGCGGGTTTACGAACACTGAAGCTTTCTTT. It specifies CASSGFTNTEAFF.

CDR3 in amino acids: CASSQPPAGALAGITGELFF. CDR3 sequence (DNA): TGCGCCAGCAGCCAACCCCCGGCGGGCGCACTAGCGGGAATCACCGGGGAGCTGTTTTTT. The chain uses TRBV4-1 and TRBJ2-2; TRBD2 aligns across 10 bases. The CDR3 is 20 amino acids. Per the germline V gene, CDR1 is MGHRA and CDR2 is YSYEKL. The V and J ends lost 2 bases and 4 bases, in that order; junction bases with no gene match: 16.

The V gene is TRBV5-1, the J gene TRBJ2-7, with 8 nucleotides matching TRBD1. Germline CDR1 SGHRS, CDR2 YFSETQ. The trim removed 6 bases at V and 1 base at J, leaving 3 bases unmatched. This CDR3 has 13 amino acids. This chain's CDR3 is CASKRTGSYEQYF. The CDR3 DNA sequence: TGCGCCAGCAAAAGGACAGGGTCCTACGAGCAGTACTTC. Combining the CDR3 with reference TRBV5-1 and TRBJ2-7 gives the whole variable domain KAGVTQTPRYLIKTRGQQVTLSCSPISGHRSVSWYQQTPGQGLQFLFEYFSETQRNKGNFPGRFSGRQFSNSRSEMNVSTLELGDSALYLCASKRTGSYEQYFGPGTRLTVT.

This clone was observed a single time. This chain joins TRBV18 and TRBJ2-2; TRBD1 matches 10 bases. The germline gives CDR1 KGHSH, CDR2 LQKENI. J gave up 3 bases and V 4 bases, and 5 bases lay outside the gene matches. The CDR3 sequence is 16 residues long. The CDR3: CASSLTGTGDTGELFF. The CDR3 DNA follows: TGTGCCAGCTCACTGACTGGGACAGGGGACACCGGGGAGCTGTTTTTT.

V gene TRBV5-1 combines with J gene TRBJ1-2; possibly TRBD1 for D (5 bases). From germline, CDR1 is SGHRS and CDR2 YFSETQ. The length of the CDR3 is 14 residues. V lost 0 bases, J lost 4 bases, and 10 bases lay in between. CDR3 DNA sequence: TGCGCCAGCAGCTTGGAATCAGGGATCTATGGCTACACCTTC. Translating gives CASSLESGIYGYTF.

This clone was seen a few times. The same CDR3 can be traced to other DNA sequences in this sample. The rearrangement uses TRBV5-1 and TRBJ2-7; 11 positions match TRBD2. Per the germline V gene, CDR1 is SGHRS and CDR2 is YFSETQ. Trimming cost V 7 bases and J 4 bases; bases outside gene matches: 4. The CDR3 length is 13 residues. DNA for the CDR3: TGCGCCAGCGGACTAGCGGGCACGTACGAGCAGTACTTC. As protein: CASGLAGTYEQYF.

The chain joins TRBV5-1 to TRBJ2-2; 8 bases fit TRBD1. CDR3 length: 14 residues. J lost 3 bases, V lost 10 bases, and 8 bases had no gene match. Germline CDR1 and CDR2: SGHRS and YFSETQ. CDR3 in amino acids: CACQGAVDTGELFF. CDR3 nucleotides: TGCGCCTGCCAGGGGGCGGTCGACACCGGGGAGCTGTTTTTT.

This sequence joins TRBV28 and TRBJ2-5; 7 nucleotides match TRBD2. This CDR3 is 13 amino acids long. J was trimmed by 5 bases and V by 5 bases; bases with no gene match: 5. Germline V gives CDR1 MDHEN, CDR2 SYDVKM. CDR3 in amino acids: CASSQTSRETQYF. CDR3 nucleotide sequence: TGTGCCAGCAGTCAGACTAGCAGGGAGACCCAGTACTTC.

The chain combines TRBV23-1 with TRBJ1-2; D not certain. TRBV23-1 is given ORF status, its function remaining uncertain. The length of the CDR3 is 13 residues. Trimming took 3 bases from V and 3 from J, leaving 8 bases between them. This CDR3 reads CASSHYRDYGYTF. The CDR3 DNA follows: TGCGCCAGCAGTCACTACAGAGACTATGGCTACACCTTC.

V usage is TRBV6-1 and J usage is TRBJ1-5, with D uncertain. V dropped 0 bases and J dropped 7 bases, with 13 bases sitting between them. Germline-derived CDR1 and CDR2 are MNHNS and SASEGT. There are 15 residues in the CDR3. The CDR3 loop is CASSEALPIGQPQHF. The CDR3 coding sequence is TGTGCCAGCAGTGAAGCGCTTCCTATTGGGCAGCCCCAGCATTTT.

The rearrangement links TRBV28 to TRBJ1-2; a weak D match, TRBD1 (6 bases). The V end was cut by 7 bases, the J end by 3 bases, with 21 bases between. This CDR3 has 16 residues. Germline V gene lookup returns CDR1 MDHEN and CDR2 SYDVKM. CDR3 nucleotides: TGTGCCAGCAACAATTTGGGTCCCCGACAGGACTATGGCTACACCTTC. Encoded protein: CASNNLGPRQDYGYTF.

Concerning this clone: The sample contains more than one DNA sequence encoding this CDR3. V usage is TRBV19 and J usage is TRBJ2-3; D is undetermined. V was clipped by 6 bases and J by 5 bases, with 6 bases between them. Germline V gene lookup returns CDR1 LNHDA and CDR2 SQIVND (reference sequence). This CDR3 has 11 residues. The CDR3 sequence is CASSIKDTQYF. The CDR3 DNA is TGTGCCAGTAGCATCAAAGATACGCAGTATTTT.

This CDR3 reads CASSLRLEPSYEQYF. CDR3 nucleotides: TGTGCCAGCAGTTTACGCCTCGAACCGTCCTACGAGCAGTACTTC. This chain uses TRBV27 with TRBJ2-7; no clear D. The length of the CDR3 is 15 residues. Germline CDR1 reads MNHEY; CDR2 reads SMNVEV (reference sequence). V dropped 2 bases and J dropped 1 base, with 12 bases sitting between them.

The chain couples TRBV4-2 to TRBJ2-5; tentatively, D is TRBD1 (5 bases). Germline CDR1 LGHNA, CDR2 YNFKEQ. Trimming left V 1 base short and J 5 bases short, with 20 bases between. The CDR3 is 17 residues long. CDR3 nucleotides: TGTGCCAGCAGCCAAGTCTTACGATTAGGGGATATGGAGACCCAGTACTTC. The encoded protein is CASSQVLRLGDMETQYF.

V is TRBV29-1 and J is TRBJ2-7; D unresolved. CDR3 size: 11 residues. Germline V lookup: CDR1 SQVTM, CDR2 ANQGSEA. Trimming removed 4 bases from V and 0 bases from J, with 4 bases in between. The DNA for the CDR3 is TGCAGCGTTGGGACCTCCTACGAGCAGTACTTC. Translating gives CSVGTSYEQYF.

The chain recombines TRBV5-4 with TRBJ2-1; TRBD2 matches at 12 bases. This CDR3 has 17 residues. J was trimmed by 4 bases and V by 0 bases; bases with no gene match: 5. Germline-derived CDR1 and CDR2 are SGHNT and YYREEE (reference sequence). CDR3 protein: CASSLDPGLAGYNEQFF. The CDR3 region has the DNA TGTGCCAGCAGCTTGGATCCAGGACTAGCGGGGTACAATGAGCAGTTCTTC. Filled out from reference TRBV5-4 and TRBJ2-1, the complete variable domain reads ETGVTQSPTHLIKTRGQQVTLRCSSQSGHNTVSWYQQALGQGPQFIFQYYREEENGRGNFPPRFSGLQFPNYSSELNVNALELDDSALYLCASSLDPGLAGYNEQFFGPGTRLTVL.

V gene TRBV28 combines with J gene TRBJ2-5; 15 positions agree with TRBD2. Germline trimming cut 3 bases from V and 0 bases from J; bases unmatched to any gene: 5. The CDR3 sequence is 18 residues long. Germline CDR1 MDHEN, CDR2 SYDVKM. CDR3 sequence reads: CASSLSGTSGRYQETQYF. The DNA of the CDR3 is TGTGCCAGCAGTTTGTCGGGGACTAGCGGGAGGTACCAAGAGACCCAGTACTTC.

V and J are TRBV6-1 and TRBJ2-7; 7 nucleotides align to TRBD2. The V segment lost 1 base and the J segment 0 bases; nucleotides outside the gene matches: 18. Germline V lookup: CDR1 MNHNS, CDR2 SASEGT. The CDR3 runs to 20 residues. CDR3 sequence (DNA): TGTGCCAGCAGTGAAGAAGGTGTCCTCGACTGGGAGGGCGGCTCCTACGAGCAGTACTTC. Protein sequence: CASSEEGVLDWEGGSYEQYF.

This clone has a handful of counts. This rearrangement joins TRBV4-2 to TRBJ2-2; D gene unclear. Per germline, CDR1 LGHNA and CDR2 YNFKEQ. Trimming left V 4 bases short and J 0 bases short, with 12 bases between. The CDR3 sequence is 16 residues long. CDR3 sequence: CASSRALPPNTGELFF. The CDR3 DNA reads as TGTGCCAGCAGCCGGGCTCTTCCCCCGAACACCGGGGAGCTGTTTTTT.

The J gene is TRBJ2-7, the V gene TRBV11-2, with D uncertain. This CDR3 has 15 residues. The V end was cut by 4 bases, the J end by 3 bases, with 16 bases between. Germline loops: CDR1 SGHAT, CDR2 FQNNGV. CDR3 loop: CASSSWEFRFYEQYF. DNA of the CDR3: TGTGCCAGCAGCTCCTGGGAATTCCGCTTCTACGAGCAGTACTTC.

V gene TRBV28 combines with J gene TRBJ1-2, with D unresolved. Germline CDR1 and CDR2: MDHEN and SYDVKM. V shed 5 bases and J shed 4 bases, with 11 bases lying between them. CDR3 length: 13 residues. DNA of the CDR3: TGTGCCAGCAGTGGGAACGAAGGCTATGGCTACACCTTC. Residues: CASSGNEGYGYTF.

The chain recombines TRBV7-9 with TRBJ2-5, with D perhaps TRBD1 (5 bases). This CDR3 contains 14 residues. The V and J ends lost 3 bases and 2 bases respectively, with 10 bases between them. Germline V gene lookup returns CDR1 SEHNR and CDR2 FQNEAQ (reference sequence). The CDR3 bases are TGTGCCAGCAGCTTTCAGTCAGGGCAAGAGACCCAGTACTTC. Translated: CASSFQSGQETQYF. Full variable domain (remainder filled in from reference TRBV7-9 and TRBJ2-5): DTGVSQNPRHKITKRGQNVTFRCDPISEHNRLYWYRQTLGQGPEFLTYFQNEAQLEKSRLLSDRFSAERPKGSFSTLEIQRTEQGDSAMYLCASSFQSGQETQYFGPGTRLLVL.

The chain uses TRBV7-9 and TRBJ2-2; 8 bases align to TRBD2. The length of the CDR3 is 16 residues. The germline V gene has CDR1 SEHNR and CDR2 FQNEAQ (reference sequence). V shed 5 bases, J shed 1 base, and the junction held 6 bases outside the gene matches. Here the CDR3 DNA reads TGTGCCAGCAGCCCCCGACTAGCGCGGAACACCGGGGAGCTGTTTTTT. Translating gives CASSPRLARNTGELFF.

The CDR3 DNA follows: TGTGCCAGTAGTATAAACCGACAGGGCTATGGCTACACCTTC. Protein: CASSINRQGYGYTF. The chain combines TRBV19 with TRBJ1-2; 7 bases agree with TRBD1. Looked up from germline, CDR1 is LNHDA and CDR2 is SQIVND (reference sequence). Trimming cost V 2 bases and J 4 bases; bases outside gene matches: 4. The CDR3 contains 14 residues.

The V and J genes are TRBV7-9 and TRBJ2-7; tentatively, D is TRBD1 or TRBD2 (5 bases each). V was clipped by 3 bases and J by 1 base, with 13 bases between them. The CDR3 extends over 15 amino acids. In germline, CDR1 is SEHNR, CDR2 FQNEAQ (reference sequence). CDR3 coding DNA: TGTGCCAGCAGCTTCGAGGGGACGAAATCCTACGAGCAGTACTTC. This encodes CASSFEGTKSYEQYF.

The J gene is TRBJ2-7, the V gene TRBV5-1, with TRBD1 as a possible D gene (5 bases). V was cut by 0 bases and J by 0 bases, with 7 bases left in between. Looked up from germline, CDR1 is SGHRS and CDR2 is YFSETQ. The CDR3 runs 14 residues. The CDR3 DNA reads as TGCGCCAGCAGCTTGGCCGACAGCTCCTACGAGCAGTACTTC. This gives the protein CASSLADSSYEQYF.

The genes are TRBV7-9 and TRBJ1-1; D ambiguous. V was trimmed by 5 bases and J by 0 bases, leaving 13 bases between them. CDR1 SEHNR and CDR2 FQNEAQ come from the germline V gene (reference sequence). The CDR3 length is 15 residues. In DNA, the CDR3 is TGTGCCAGCAGCCCCTCATCGTCGTTGAACACTGAAGCTTTCTTT. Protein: CASSPSSSLNTEAFF.

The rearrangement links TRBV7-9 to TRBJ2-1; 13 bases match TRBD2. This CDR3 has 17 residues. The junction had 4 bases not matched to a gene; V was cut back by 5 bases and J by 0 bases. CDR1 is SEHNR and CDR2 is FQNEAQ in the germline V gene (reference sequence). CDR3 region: CASSPRLAGGSYNEQFF. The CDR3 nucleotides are TGTGCCAGCAGCCCACGACTAGCGGGAGGCTCCTACAATGAGCAGTTCTTC. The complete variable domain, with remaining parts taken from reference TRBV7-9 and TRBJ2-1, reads DTGVSQNPRHKITKRGQNVTFRCDPISEHNRLYWYRQTLGQGPEFLTYFQNEAQLEKSRLLSDRFSAERPKGSFSTLEIQRTEQGDSAMYLCASSPRLAGGSYNEQFFGPGTRLTVL.

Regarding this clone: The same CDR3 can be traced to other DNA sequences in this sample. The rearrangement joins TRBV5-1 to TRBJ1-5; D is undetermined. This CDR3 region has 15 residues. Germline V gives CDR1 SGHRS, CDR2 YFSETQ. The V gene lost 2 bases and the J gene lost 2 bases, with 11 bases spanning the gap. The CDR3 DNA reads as TGCGCCAGCAGCTTATTAGGGAATGGCAATCAGCCCCAGCATTTT. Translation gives CASSLLGNGNQPQHF.

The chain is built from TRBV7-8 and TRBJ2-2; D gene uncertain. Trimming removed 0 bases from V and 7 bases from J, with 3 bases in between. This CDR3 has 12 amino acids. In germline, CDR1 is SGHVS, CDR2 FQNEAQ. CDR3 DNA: TGTGCCAGCAGCTTAGCTATCGGGGAGCTGTTTTTT. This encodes CASSLAIGELFF.